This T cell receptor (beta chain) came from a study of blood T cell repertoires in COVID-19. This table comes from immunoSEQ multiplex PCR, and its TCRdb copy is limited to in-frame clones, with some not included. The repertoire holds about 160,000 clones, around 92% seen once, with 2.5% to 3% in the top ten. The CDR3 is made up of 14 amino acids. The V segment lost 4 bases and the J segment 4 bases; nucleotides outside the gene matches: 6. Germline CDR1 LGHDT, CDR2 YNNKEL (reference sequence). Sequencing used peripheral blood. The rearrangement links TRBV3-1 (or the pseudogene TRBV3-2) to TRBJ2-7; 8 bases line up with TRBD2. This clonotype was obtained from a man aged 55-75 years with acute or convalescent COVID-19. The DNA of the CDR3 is TGTGCCAGCAGCCTTCCGGGACTAGTGTACGAGCAGTACTTC. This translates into CASSLPGLVYEQYF.